This T cell receptor beta chain stems from a study of blood T cell repertoires in COVID-19. Study-level background: The United States, Italy and Spain were the sources of the acute and convalescent COVID-19 samples.

Participant ages covered 18 to 89 years across 24 US areas. Participant-reported clinical history was the basis for cohort assignment. The V gene lost 0 bases and the J gene lost 2 bases, with 5 bases spanning the gap. Germline lookup yields CDR1 SGDLS and CDR2 YYNGEE. The CDR3 extends over 14 amino acids. Original processing methods: The authors estimated nucleated cell counts from reference gene primer amplification. Clones were read by immunoSEQ multiplex PCR, and TCRdb kept only the in-frame ones, dropping some. That table supplies the V and J calls and clone size; D and trimming were determined from the DNA. The sample holds 200,000 to 250,000 clones; roughly 87% are singletons and the top ten take 10% to 14%.

This receptor was identified in a man aged 25-45 years who had recovered from COVID-19. The sequenced material came from PBMCs or T cells enriched from blood (not recorded which). V usage is TRBV9 and J usage is TRBJ2-2; a weak D match, TRBD2 (5 bases). The CDR3 DNA is TGTGCCAGCAGCGTAGGGACTAACACCGGGGAGCTGTTTTTT. Protein sequence: CASSVGTNTGELFF.